The clone carrying this T cell receptor (beta chain) was counted between two and nine times. This entry comes from a study of T cell repertoires in aging, cancer and after chemotherapy. The template was genomic DNA from peripheral blood, not RNA. A mixed TRB-A/B primer pool amplified rearranged TRB by multiplex touch-down PCR. Via MiXCR, TCRdb re-called the multiplex PCR reads, giving one row per CDR3 protein. The sample records 10,000 to 15,000 distinct CDR3 sequences, around 30% being singletons. V trimming: 5 bases; J trimming: 9 bases; junction bases outside the gene matches: 6. This CDR3 spans 14 amino acids. Germline CDR1 is MNHNS and CDR2 is SASEGT.

The chain recombines TRBV6-1 with TRBJ2-1, with 11 bases aligning to TRBD2. The clonotype was recovered from a human donor with a blood cancer. Sequencing was performed on blood. DNA of the CDR3: TGTGCCAGCAGTCATACTAGCGGGAGTACTGAGCAGTTCTTC. This codes for CASSHTSGSTEQFF.